This TCR beta chain comes out of a study of T cells in Graves' hyperthyroidism and ophthalmopathy. The CDR3 loop spans 16 amino acids. Germline values: CDR1 SNHLY, CDR2 FYNNEI. Losses at the gene ends were 2 bases for V and 3 bases for J; bases not matched to a gene: 4. The study's findings and limits: Ophthalmopathy cases were set apart from stable hyperthyroidism by a 13 V-J model. Blood also held most thyroid clonotypes expanded beyond 0.001.

A remark on this clonotype: Its antigen remains unidentified.

Amplified regions were TCR beta CDR3 sequences from RNA transcripts. HTBI primers were used for first-round RT-PCR of the TCR CDR3. TCRdb used MiXCR to reprocess the multiplex PCR reads, holding one entry per CDR3 protein. This sample has about 350,000 distinct CDR3 sequences; approximately 14% occur once, and the top ten carry roughly 24%. Absence of ophthalmopathy progression within 18 months defined stable Graves' hyperthyroidism. This clonotype was obtained from a woman aged 30 to 39 with Graves' hyperthyroidism. Sequenced: blood. V is TRBV2 and J is TRBJ2-1, with TRBD2 identical over 10 bases. The CDR3 reads CASSEQTSGDYNEQFF. The CDR3 bases are TGTGCCAGCAGTGAACAAACTAGCGGGGACTACAATGAGCAGTTCTTC.